Below are 19 T cell receptor beta chains sequenced from a single sample in a study of Graves' ophthalmopathy and Graves' hyperthyroidism. Amplification from RNA transcripts yielded the TCR beta CDR3 regions. First-round RT-PCR used HTBI primers; second-round multiplex PCR followed. Each CDR3 protein is one row after TCRdb ran MiXCR on the multiplex PCR reads. In the table there are about 740,000 distinct CDR3 sequences, approximately 40% of which are singletons. The sample comprised peripheral blood. Receptors were obtained from an adult man with Graves' ophthalmopathy.

The V and J genes are TRBV7-9 and TRBJ1-3; 8 bases agree with TRBD1. CDR1 SEHNR and CDR2 FQNEAQ come from the germline V gene (reference sequence). This CDR3 has 15 amino acids. Trimming at V came to 3 bases and at J to 6 bases, leaving 7 bases not matched to a gene. CDR3: CASSFDRGWLNTIYF. CDR3 sequence (DNA): TGTGCCAGCAGCTTCGACAGGGGTTGGTTAAACACCATATATTTT.

The table lists this clonotype with a few counts. The CDR3 sequence: CASSFRLAVHQETQYF. DNA for the CDR3: TGTGCCAGCAGCTTTAGACTAGCGGTCCACCAAGAGACCCAGTACTTC. V is TRBV11-2 and J is TRBJ2-5; 9 nucleotides agree with TRBD2. Per the germline V gene, CDR1 is SGHAT and CDR2 is FQNNGV. The V segment lost 3 bases and the J segment 0 bases; nucleotides outside the gene matches: 5. The CDR3 contains 16 residues.

Of note for this clonotype: A read error is possible here, since a much larger clone lies one base away. This sequence joins TRBV7-6 and TRBJ2-5; TRBD2 aligns across 7 bases. The CDR3 length is 15 residues. In germline, CDR1 is SGHVS, CDR2 FNYEAQ. In DNA, the CDR3 is TGTGCTAGCAGCCGCGGGACTAATCGCCAAGAGACCCAGTACTTC. It specifies CASSRGTNRQETQYF.

This chain uses TRBV29-1 with TRBJ2-5; tentative D call: TRBD2 (6 bases). Germline V gene sequence: CDR1 SQVTM, CDR2 ANQGSEA. The CDR3 is 14 residues long. Trimming stripped 4 bases from V and 4 bases from J, with 16 bases between. Written as DNA, the CDR3 is TGCAGCGTTGGGGTCTCTGGGGGAGGAGAGACCCAGTACTTC. Encoded protein: CSVGVSGGGETQYF.

The sample holds a few counts of this clonotype. J is TRBJ2-2 and V is TRBV19, with D perhaps TRBD2 (6 bases). Germline V CDR1 and CDR2: LNHDA, SQIVND (reference sequence). The CDR3 has 15 residues. Trimming removed 3 bases from V and 4 bases from J, with 12 bases in between. This CDR3 is CASSIGGLPTGELFF. The DNA of the CDR3 is TGTGCCAGTAGTATTGGGGGACTTCCCACCGGGGAGCTGTTTTTT.

This clonotype was seen many times. This chain joins TRBV19 and TRBJ1-6; no firm D call. This CDR3 region has 13 residues. Per the germline V gene, CDR1 is LNHDA and CDR2 is SQIVND (reference sequence). The V end lost 7 bases, the J end lost 5 bases, and 9 bases lay between the germline ends. Here the CDR3 reads CASIGSNNSPLHF. The CDR3 nucleotides are TGTGCCAGTATCGGCAGCAATAATTCACCCCTCCACTTT.

This clonotype occurred many times. The chain is built from TRBV10-3 and TRBJ1-3, with unresolved D. Germline V gives CDR1 ENHRY, CDR2 SYGVKD. The ends were cut back, 6 bases at V and 0 bases at J, with 9 bases in the middle. This CDR3 contains 14 residues. The CDR3 bases are TGTGCCATCAGGCTGGCTGACTCTGGAAACACCATATATTTT. Its protein product is CAIRLADSGNTIYF.

The rearrangement uses TRBV11-2 and TRBJ2-7; D may be TRBD1 or TRBD2 (6 bases each). Germline-derived CDR1 and CDR2 are SGHAT and FQNNGV. With 3 bases removed from V and 0 bases from J, the gap between germline ends came to 12 bases. This CDR3 region has 15 residues. The CDR3 nucleotides are TGTGCCAGCAGCTTGGAGGGGGGAATCTCCTACGAGCAGTACTTC. This encodes CASSLEGGISYEQYF.

The sample holds many counts of this clonotype. This chain links TRBV2 with TRBJ2-6, with D unclear. Trimming removed 6 bases from V and 4 bases from J, with 4 bases in between. Per the germline V gene, CDR1 is SNHLY and CDR2 is FYNNEI. CDR3 length: 12 amino acids. CDR3 region: CASSTGANVLTF. The CDR3 DNA is TGTGCCAGCAGCACAGGGGCCAACGTCCTGACTTTC.

Points on this clonotype: A clone one base away is much larger, so this may be a read error. The rearrangement joins TRBV19 to TRBJ1-6; D uncertain. The germline V and J ends were trimmed by 6 bases and 11 bases, with 14 bases remaining between them. The CDR3 covers 13 residues. Germline V gene data show CDR1 as LNHDA and CDR2 as SQIVND (reference sequence). CDR3 nucleotide sequence: TGTGCCAGTAGCAATCGCCAGGATCCACCCCTCCACTTT. This translates into CASSNRQDPPLHF.

The chain carries TRBV19 and TRBJ1-6, with D perhaps TRBD1 (5 bases). The CDR3 runs to 14 residues. V was pared by 4 bases and J by 9 bases, with 13 bases between. Germline CDR1 reads LNHDA; CDR2 reads SQIVND (reference sequence). The CDR3 reads CASSRDASGSPLHF. CDR3 nucleotide sequence: TGTGCCAGTAGTAGGGACGCATCGGGTTCACCCCTCCACTTT.

V usage is TRBV5-6 and J usage is TRBJ2-7, with unresolved D. CDR3 length: 16 residues. V lost 1 base to trimming and J lost 0 bases, with 14 bases between them. Germline CDR1 and CDR2: SGHDT and YYEEEE. CDR3 amino acids: CASSLPSQGNSYEQYF. DNA for the CDR3: TGTGCCAGCAGCTTGCCCTCCCAAGGGAACTCCTACGAGCAGTACTTC.

This chain connects TRBV20-1 to TRBJ1-1; D uncertain. V was cut by 3 bases and J by 0 bases, with 8 bases left in between. CDR3 length: 13 residues. The germline V gene has CDR1 DFQATT and CDR2 SNEGSKA (reference sequence). In DNA form, the CDR3 reads TGCAGTGCTAGTGCACGAATGAACACTGAAGCTTTCTTT. This gives the protein CSASARMNTEAFF.

The rearrangement joins TRBV20-1 to TRBJ1-5, with D unclear. The germline V gene encodes CDR1 DFQATT and CDR2 SNEGSKA (reference sequence). This CDR3 spans 15 amino acids. V was shortened by 0 bases and J by 0 bases, with 9 bases between the two germline ends. The CDR3 protein is CSARDLDGSNQPQHF. The CDR3 DNA follows: TGCAGTGCTAGAGACTTGGACGGTAGCAATCAGCCCCAGCATTTT.

The rearrangement joins TRBV25-1 to TRBJ2-2; 9 bases agree with TRBD1. There are 17 residues in the CDR3. Germline trimming cut 6 bases from V and 6 bases from J; bases unmatched to any gene: 14. The germline gives CDR1 MGHDK, CDR2 SYGVNS. CDR3 region: CASSSLGTGSPAGELFF. The DNA of the CDR3 is TGTGCCAGCAGCTCTCTAGGGACAGGGAGTCCCGCCGGGGAGCTGTTTTTT. Supplemented by reference TRBV25-1 and TRBJ2-2, the full variable domain reads EADIYQTPRYLVIGTGKKITLECSQTMGHDKMYWYQQDPGMELHLIHYSYGVNSTEKGDLSSESTVSRIRTEHFPLTLESARPSHTSQYLCASSSLGTGSPAGELFFGEGSRLTVL.

This clonotype was detected a few times. This chain connects TRBV11-2 to TRBJ2-7, with D unclear. Germline V gene sequence: CDR1 SGHAT, CDR2 FQNNGV. The CDR3 is 13 residues long. The V end lost 1 base, the J end lost 3 bases, and 7 bases lay between the germline ends. The CDR3 loop reads CASSLAILYEQYF. The CDR3 nucleotides are TGTGCCAGCAGCTTAGCCATACTCTACGAGCAGTACTTC.

This clonotype was detected a few times. J is TRBJ2-7 and V is TRBV9; 8 bases are shared with TRBD2. J was trimmed by 4 bases and V by 4 bases; bases with no gene match: 7. Germline lookup yields CDR1 SGDLS and CDR2 YYNGEE. CDR3 size: 14 residues. CDR3 sequence (DNA): TGTGCCAGCAGCCCCCGGAGCGGGAGTTACGAGCAGTACTTC. This sequence encodes CASSPRSGSYEQYF.

The rearrangement links TRBV20-1 to TRBJ2-5; D possibly corresponds to TRBD1 (6 bases). The CDR3 is 12 residues long. V dropped 4 bases and J dropped 7 bases, with 13 bases sitting between them. Germline V gives CDR1 DFQATT, CDR2 SNEGSKA (reference sequence). The DNA for the CDR3 is TGCAGTGCTAATGATGAGGGGGTGACCCAGTACTTC. Amino acid sequence: CSANDEGVTQYF.

There are many counts of this clonotype. V usage is TRBV2 and J usage is TRBJ2-6; no definite D call. Trimming cost V 11 bases and J 1 base, with 12 bases left between them. The CDR3 consists of 14 residues. Germline V CDR1 and CDR2: SNHLY, FYNNEI. The CDR3 sequence is CAALRSSGANVLTF. In DNA form, the CDR3 reads TGTGCCGCCTTACGGAGTTCTGGGGCCAACGTCCTGACTTTC. Using reference TRBV2 and TRBJ2-6 for the parts outside the CDR3, the full variable domain is EPEVTQTPSHQVTQMGQEVILRCVPISNHLYFYWYRQILGQKVEFLVSFYNNEISEKSEIFDDQFSVERPDGSNFTLKIRSTKLEDSAMYFCAALRSSGANVLTFGAGSRLTVL.